This T cell receptor (beta chain) was sequenced for a study of blood T cell repertoires in COVID-19 (dated by TCRdb to about 2020). The study in broad terms: Samples covering the acute and convalescent phases of COVID-19 were provided by collaborators in the United States, Italy and Spain. The material from the prospective study consisted of cDNA or gDNA derived from T cells, B-cell-depleted T cells, or PBMCs. The dataset comprised deeply sampled blood TCRbeta repertoires from subjects exposed to, actively infected with, or recovered from COVID-19. Samples were obtained from the ongoing ImmuneRACE study (first 160 participants) and from 1,254 subjects provided by 6 global collaborators. A de-identified subject ID, COVID-19 status, age in years and sex were almost always included in the sample metadata. A freely available public database, intended as a resource for researchers studying the immune response to SARS-CoV-2, is where the repertoires were released. Where HLA class I and class II types were available, the types were taken from metadata supplied by the sample provider, not from assay-based typing. Broader findings and caveats from the paper: The quantity of clinical and demographic metadata differed by source and by participant and was supplied without curation.

The immunoSEQ Assay, a bias-controlled multiplex PCR, was used to amplify TCRbeta CDR3 regions from genomic DNA. As for the original processing: Within the assay, amplification of reference gene primers was used to estimate how many nucleated cells each sample contained. To quantify the absolute abundance of each unique TCRbeta CDR3 rearrangement, sequence reads were collapsed and filtered. For each sample, productive Simpson clonality was calculated as the square root of Simpson's diversity index over productive rearrangements. TCRdb provides this immuneACCESS table in a form limited to in-frame rearrangements. Some clones are lacking; in checked studies, under half of them reflect an unresolved V gene, and why the rest are absent is not known. V and J calls and clone size are copied from that table; D and trimming were computed from the DNA. The sample table shows 160,000 or so clones, and approximately 80% are seen once. Approximately 14% of the sample comes from the top ten.

Whole blood was collected in K2EDTA tubes by collaborating institutions according to the institutions' own protocols. For TCRbeta analysis, collaborators shipped samples in one of three forms: frozen whole blood, isolated PBMCs, or DNA extracted from either of those sample types. V and J lose 6 bases and 2 bases, and a span of 13 bases separates them. The CDR3 has 14 amino acids, counting the end cysteine and phenylalanine. Left in the record is the CDR3 DNA by itself, 42 bases read in frame from the first base. Based on the germline V gene (reference sequence), the CDR1 and CDR2 sequences are MNHEY and SMNVEV. This clone came up once. The antigen it binds to is not known. Base qualities were left out, and no much larger clone turns up one base away.

This TCR came from a woman aged 80 or over with acute or convalescent COVID-19. Sequenced sample: peripheral blood. Recombination connected TRBV27 to TRBJ1-2, with a tentative D gene TRBD1 over 6 matching bases. The nucleotide sequence reads as follows: TGTGCCAGCAGGGCAGCGGGGGCAAACTATGGCTACACCTTC. This sequence encodes CASRAAGANYGYTF.